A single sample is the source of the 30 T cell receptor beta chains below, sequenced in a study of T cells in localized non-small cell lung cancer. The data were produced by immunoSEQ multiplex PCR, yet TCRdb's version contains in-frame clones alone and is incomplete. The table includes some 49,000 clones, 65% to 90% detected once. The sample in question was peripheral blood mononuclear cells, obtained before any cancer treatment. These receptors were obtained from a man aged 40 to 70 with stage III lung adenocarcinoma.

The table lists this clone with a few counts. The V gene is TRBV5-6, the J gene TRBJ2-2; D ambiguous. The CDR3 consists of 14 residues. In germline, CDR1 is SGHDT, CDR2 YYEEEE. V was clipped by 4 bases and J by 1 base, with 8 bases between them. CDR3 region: CASSITQNTGELFF. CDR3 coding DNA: TGTGCCAGCAGCATTACTCAGAACACCGGGGAGCTGTTTTTT. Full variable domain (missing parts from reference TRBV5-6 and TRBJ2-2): DAGVTQSPTHLIKTRGQQVTLRCSPKSGHDTVSWYQQALGQGPQFIFQYYEEEERQRGNFPDRFSGHQFPNYSSELNVNALLLGDSALYLCASSITQNTGELFFGEGSRLTVL.

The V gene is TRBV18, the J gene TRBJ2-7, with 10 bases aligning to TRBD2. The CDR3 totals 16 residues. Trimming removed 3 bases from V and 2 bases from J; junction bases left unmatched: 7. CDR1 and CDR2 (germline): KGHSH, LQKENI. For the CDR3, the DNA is TGTGCCAGCTCACCGCCGCTAGCGGGGGCTCCCTACGAGCAGTACTTC. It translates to CASSPPLAGAPYEQYF.

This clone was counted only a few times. The chain's CDR3 is CASNLQGTQPQHF. The CDR3 DNA follows: TGTGCCAGCAATTTACAGGGAACTCAGCCCCAGCATTTT. The chain couples TRBV6-6 to TRBJ1-5, with D perhaps matching TRBD1 (6 bases). V gave up 7 bases and J gave up 6 bases, with 13 bases separating them. CDR3 length equals 13 residues. Germline assignment: CDR1 MNHNY and CDR2 SVGAGI (reference sequence).

CDR3 loop: CASKPGLAVYNEQFF. Here the CDR3 DNA reads TGTGCCAGCAAACCGGGACTAGCGGTTTACAATGAGCAGTTCTTC. V and J are TRBV6-5 and TRBJ2-1; TRBD2 aligns across 11 bases. The CDR3 totals 15 residues. V lost 7 bases and J lost 4; bases outside the gene matches: 6. Per germline, CDR1 MNHEY and CDR2 SVGAGI.

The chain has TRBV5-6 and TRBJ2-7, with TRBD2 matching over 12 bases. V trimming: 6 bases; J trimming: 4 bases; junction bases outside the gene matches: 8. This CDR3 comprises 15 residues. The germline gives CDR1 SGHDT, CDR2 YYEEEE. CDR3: CASTQLTSGGYEQYF. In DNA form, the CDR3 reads TGTGCCAGCACCCAATTGACTAGCGGGGGATACGAGCAGTACTTC.

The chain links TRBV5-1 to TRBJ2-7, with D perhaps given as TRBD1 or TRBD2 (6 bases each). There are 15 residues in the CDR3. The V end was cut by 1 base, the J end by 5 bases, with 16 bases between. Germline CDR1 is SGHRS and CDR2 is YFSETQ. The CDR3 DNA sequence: TGCGCCAGCAGCTTGTTCCCTTCCGGGGGCGACGAGCAGTACTTC. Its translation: CASSLFPSGGDEQYF.

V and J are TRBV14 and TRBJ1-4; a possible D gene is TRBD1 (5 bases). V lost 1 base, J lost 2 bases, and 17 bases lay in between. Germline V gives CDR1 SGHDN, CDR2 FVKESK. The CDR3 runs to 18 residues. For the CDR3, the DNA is TGTGCCAGCAGCCAAGCCTTTCGGGGGTACAGCACTAATGAAAAACTGTTTTTT. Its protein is CASSQAFRGYSTNEKLFF.

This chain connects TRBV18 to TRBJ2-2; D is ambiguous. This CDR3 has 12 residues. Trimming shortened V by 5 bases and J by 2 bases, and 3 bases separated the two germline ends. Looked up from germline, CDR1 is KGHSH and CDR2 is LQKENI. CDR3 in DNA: TGTGCCAGCTCAACAAACACCGGGGAGCTGTTTTTT. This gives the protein CASSTNTGELFF.

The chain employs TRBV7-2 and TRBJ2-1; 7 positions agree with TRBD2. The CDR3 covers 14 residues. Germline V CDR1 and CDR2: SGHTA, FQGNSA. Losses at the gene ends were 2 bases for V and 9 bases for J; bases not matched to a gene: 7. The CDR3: CASSLISGVSEQFF. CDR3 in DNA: TGTGCCAGCAGCTTAATCAGCGGGGTCAGTGAGCAGTTCTTC.

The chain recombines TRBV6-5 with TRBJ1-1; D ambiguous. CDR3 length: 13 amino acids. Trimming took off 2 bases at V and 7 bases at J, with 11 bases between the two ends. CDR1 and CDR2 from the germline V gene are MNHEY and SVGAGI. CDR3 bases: TGTGCCAGCAGTTACAACCTAGGTTATGAAGCTTTCTTT. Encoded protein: CASSYNLGYEAFF.

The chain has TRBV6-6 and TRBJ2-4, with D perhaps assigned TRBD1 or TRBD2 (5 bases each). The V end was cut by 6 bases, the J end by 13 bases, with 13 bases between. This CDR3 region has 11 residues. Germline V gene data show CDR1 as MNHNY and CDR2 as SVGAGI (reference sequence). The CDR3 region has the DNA TGTGCCAGCAGCCGAGGGGACCTACAGTACTTC. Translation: CASSRGDLQYF.

The CDR3 sequence: CASSLDWMGQGNLEQYF. In DNA, the CDR3 is TGTGCCAGCAGCTTAGATTGGATGGGACAGGGCAATCTCGAGCAGTACTTC. The chain employs TRBV7-8 and TRBJ2-7; 9 bases align to TRBD1. The germline V gene encodes CDR1 SGHVS and CDR2 FQNEAQ. After removal of 1 base from V and 6 bases from J, the junction contained 13 bases not matched to a gene. The CDR3 spans 17 residues.

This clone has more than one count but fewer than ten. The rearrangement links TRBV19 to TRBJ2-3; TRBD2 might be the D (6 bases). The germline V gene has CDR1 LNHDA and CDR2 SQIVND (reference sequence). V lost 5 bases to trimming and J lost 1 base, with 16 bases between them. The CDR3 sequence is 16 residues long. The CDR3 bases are TGTGCCAGTAGTGGGGGACTCCAGCGTGGCACAGATACGCAGTATTTT. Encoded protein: CASSGGLQRGTDTQYF. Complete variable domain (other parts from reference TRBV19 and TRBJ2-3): DGGITQSPKYLFRKEGQNVTLSCEQNLNHDAMYWYRQDPGQGLRLIYYSQIVNDFQKGDIAEGYSVSREKKESFPLTVTSAQKNPTAFYLCASSGGLQRGTDTQYFGPGTRLTVL.

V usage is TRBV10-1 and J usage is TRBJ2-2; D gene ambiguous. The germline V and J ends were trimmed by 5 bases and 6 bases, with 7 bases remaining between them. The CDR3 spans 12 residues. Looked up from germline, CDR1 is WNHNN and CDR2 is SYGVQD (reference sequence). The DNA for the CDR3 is TGCGCCAGCAGTTTTGCGTCCGGGGAGCTGTTTTTT. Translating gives CASSFASGELFF.

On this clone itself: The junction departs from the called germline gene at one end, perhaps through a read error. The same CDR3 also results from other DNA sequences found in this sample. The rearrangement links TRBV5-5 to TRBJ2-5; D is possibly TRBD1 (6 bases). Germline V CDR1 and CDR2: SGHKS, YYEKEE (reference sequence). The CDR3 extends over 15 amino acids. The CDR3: CASRTRGHQQETQYF. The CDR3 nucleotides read TGTGCCAGCAGAACGAGGGGACACCAGCAAGAGACTCAGTACTTC. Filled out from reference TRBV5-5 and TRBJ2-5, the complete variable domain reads DAGVTQSPTHLIKTRGQQVTLRCSPISGHKSVSWYQQVLGQGPQFIFQYYEKEERGRGNFPDRFSARQFPNYSSELNVNALLLGDSALYLCASRTRGHQQETQYFGPGTRLLVL.

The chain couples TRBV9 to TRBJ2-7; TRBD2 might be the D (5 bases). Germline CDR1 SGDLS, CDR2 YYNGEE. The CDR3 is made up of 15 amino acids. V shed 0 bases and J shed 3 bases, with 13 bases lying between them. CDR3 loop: CASSVAADGYYEQYF. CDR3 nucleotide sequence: TGTGCCAGCAGCGTAGCAGCGGACGGCTACTACGAGCAGTACTTC.

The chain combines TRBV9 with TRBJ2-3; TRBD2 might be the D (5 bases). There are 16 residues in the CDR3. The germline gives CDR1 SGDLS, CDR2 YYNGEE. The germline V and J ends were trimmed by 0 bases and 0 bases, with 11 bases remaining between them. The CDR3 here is CASSVGLATSTDTQYF. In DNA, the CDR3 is TGTGCCAGCAGCGTAGGGTTAGCGACTAGCACAGATACGCAGTATTTT.

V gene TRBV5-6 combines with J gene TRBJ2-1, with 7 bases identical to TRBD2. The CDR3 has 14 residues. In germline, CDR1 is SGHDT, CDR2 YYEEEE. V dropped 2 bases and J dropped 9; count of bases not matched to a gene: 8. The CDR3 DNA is TGTGCCAGCAGCTTCGGCGGGGGTGATGGTGAGCAGTTCTTC. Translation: CASSFGGGDGEQFF.

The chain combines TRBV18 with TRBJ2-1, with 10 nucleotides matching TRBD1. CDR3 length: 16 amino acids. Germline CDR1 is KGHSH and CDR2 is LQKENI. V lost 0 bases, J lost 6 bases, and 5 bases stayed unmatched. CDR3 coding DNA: TGTGCCAGCTCACCACCCGGACAGGGGGGCCTCAATGAGCAGTTCTTC. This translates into CASSPPGQGGLNEQFF.

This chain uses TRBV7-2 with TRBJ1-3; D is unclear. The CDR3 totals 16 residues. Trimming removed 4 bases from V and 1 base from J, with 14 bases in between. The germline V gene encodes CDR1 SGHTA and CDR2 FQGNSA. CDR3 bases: TGTGCCAGCAGCTCCGGTAGGACGGGATCTGGAAACACCATATATTTT. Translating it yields CASSSGRTGSGNTIYF.

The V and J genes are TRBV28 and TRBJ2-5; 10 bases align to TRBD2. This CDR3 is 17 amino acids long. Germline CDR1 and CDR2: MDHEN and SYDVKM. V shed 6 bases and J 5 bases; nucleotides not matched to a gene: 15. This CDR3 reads CASRDPASGGRAETQYF. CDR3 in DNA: TGTGCCAGCAGGGACCCCGCTAGCGGGGGCCGGGCGGAGACCCAGTACTTC.

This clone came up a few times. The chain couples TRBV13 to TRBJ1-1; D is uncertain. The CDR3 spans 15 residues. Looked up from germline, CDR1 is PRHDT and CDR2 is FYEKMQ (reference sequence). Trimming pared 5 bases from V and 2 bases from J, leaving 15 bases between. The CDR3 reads CASSQRAPLNTEAFF. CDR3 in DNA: TGTGCCAGCAGCCAAAGGGCTCCGCTAAACACTGAAGCTTTCTTT.

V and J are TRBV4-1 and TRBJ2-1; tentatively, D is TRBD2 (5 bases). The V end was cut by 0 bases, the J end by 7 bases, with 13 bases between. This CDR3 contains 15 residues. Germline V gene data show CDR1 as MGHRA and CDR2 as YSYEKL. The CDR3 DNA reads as TGCGCCAGCAGCCAAGATACCCGGGGTCCTAATGAGCAGTTCTTC. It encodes CASSQDTRGPNEQFF.

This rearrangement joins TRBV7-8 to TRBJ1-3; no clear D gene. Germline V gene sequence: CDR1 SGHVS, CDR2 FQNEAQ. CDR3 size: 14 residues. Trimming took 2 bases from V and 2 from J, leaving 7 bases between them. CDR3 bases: TGTGCCAGCAGCTTAAGCATTACTGGAAACACCATATATTTT. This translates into CASSLSITGNTIYF.

CDR3 residues: CASSVQIRELFF. CDR3 in DNA: TGTGCCAGCAGTGTCCAGATACGGGAGCTGTTTTTT. The chain employs TRBV6-1 and TRBJ2-2; D is ambiguous. CDR1 is MNHNS and CDR2 is SASEGT in the germline V gene. Trimming took 4 bases from V and 9 from J, leaving 9 bases between them. The CDR3 extends over 12 amino acids.

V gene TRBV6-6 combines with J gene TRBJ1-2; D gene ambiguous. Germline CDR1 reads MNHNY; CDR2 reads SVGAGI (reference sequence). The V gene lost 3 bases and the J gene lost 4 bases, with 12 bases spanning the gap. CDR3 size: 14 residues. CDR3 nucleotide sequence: TGTGCCAGCAGTTATCCGGATTTTAGCTATGGCTACACCTTC. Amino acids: CASSYPDFSYGYTF.

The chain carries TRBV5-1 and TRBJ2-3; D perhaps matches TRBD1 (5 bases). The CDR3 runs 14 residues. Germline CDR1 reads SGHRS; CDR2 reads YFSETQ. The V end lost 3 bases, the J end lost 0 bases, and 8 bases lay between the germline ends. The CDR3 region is CASSWTTSTDTQYF. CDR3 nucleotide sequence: TGCGCCAGCAGCTGGACAACTAGCACAGATACGCAGTATTTT.

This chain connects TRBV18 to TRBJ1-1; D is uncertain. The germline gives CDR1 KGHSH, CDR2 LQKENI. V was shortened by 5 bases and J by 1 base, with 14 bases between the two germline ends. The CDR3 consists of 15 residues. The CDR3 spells CASSTIRGTNTEAFF. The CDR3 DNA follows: TGTGCCAGCTCAACAATACGGGGTACGAACACTGAAGCTTTCTTT. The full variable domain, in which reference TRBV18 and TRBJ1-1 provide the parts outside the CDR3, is NAGVMQNPRHLVRRRGQEARLRCSPMKGHSHVYWYRQLPEEGLKFMVYLQKENIIDESGMPKERFSAEFPKEGPSILRIQQVVRGDSAAYFCASSTIRGTNTEAFFGQGTRLTVV.

The CDR3 DNA reads as TGTGCCAGCAGTTACTCGTGGGATCCAGGAAACACCATATATTTT. Its translation is CASSYSWDPGNTIYF. The V and J genes are TRBV6-6 and TRBJ1-3; D is unresolved. Germline V gene lookup returns CDR1 MNHNY and CDR2 SVGAGI (reference sequence). Trimming took 0 bases from V and 4 from J, leaving 10 bases between them. The CDR3 runs 15 residues.

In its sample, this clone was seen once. The CDR3 here is CASNSYGGPDNEQFF. Written as DNA, the CDR3 is TGCGCCAGCAACTCGTACGGGGGGCCGGACAATGAGCAGTTCTTC. This chain joins TRBV5-1 and TRBJ2-1, with D possibly TRBD2 on 7 matching bases. Trimming removed 6 bases from V and 5 bases from J, with 18 bases in between. From germline, CDR1 is SGHRS and CDR2 YFSETQ. The CDR3 length is 15 residues. Combining the CDR3 with reference TRBV5-1 and TRBJ2-1 gives the whole variable domain KAGVTQTPRYLIKTRGQQVTLSCSPISGHRSVSWYQQTPGQGLQFLFEYFSETQRNKGNFPGRFSGRQFSNSRSEMNVSTLELGDSALYLCASNSYGGPDNEQFFGPGTRLTVL.